This passage covers 10 T cell receptor beta chains from one sample sequenced in a study of early T cells in non-severe SARS-CoV-2 infection. TCRdb reprocessed the 5' RACE reads with MiXCR, giving one entry per CDR3 protein. The repertoire has about 67,000 distinct CDR3 sequences, about 9.9% of them found once; the top ten carry 3% to 4.5%. Source material: whole blood. The receptor set was obtained from an adult who was a healthcare worker with PCR-confirmed SARS-CoV-2 infection or an uninfected control (not recorded which).

This clonotype has a count of ten or more. J is TRBJ2-5 and V is TRBV29-1; D ambiguous. The germline CDR1 and CDR2 sequences are SQVTM and ANQGSEA. This CDR3 region has 12 residues. V was pared by 3 bases and J by 5 bases, with 10 bases between. CDR3 DNA: TGCAGCGTTGAGGGCGGAGAGGAGACCCAGTACTTC. Encoded protein: CSVEGGEETQYF.

This clonotype has at least ten counts. The chain has TRBV7-2 and TRBJ1-5; 7 bases are shared with TRBD1. The germline V gene has CDR1 SGHTA and CDR2 FQGNSA. The CDR3 totals 14 residues. J gave up 3 bases and V 5 bases, and 4 bases lay outside the gene matches. CDR3 loop: CASSRTGDNQPQHF. The CDR3 DNA reads as TGTGCCAGCAGCCGGACAGGAGACAATCAGCCCCAGCATTTT.

The sample holds a few counts of this clonotype. DNA of the CDR3: TGCGCCAGCAGCTTGGGACTAGCGGGGGGGCCAGGGACAGATACGCAGTATTTT. This gives the protein CASSLGLAGGPGTDTQYF. V is TRBV5-1 and J is TRBJ2-3; 14 bases fit TRBD2. V trimming: 0 bases; J trimming: 3 bases; junction bases outside the gene matches: 6. The CDR3 extends over 18 amino acids. CDR1 is SGHRS, CDR2 YFSETQ, per germline.

The rearrangement joins TRBV20-1 to TRBJ2-5; D possibly corresponds to TRBD2 (7 bases). Germline lookup yields CDR1 DFQATT and CDR2 SNEGSKA (reference sequence). The ends were cut back, 3 bases at V and 2 bases at J, with 13 bases in the middle. The CDR3 contains 14 residues. CDR3 in DNA: TGCAGTGCTAGCGGGGGGCTGGGACAAGAGACCCAGTACTTC. Residues: CSASGGLGQETQYF.

This clonotype has at least ten counts. This chain uses TRBV6-5 with TRBJ1-2; D is unresolved. V lost 2 bases to trimming and J lost 7 bases, with 5 bases between them. CDR1 and CDR2 (germline): MNHEY, SVGAGI. The CDR3 extends over 11 amino acids. CDR3 in DNA: TGTGCCAGCAGTTACGGGTTTGGCTACACCTTC. Amino acid sequence: CASSYGFGYTF.

This clonotype was detected only a few times. This chain connects TRBV29-1 to TRBJ1-5, with a possible D match to TRBD1 (5 bases). Trimming shortened V by 5 bases and J by 4 bases, and 12 bases separated the two germline ends. The germline CDR1 and CDR2 sequences are SQVTM and ANQGSEA. CDR3 length: 13 amino acids. The CDR3 DNA follows: TGCAGCGTTACAGACAGTACGAATCAGCCCCAGCATTTT. Its protein product is CSVTDSTNQPQHF.

CDR3 nucleotides: TGCAGCGCTGGGACAGGGGCCACTGAAGCTTTCTTT. Its protein is CSAGTGATEAFF. This chain uses TRBV29-1 with TRBJ1-1, with 10 nucleotides matching TRBD1. The germline gives CDR1 SQVTM, CDR2 ANQGSEA. The V gene end was trimmed by 7 bases and the J gene end by 4 bases; junction bases not matched to a gene: 3. CDR3 length equals 12 residues.

The rearrangement joins TRBV5-1 to TRBJ1-2; possible D gene TRBD1, 6 bases. The length of the CDR3 is 13 residues. V lost 4 bases and J 2 bases, leaving 9 bases between the germline ends. Germline CDR1 is SGHRS and CDR2 is YFSETQ. This chain's CDR3 is CASSTGMNYGYTF. The CDR3 coding sequence is TGCGCCAGCAGCACAGGGATGAACTATGGCTACACCTTC.

This clonotype was seen only a few times. The chain has TRBV10-3 and TRBJ2-1, with a weak D call TRBD2 (5 bases). The CDR3 is made up of 17 amino acids. Germline assignment: CDR1 ENHRY and CDR2 SYGVKD. V gave up 3 bases and J gave up 6 bases, with 21 bases separating them. As DNA, the CDR3 is TGTGCCATCAGTGACCCCTACCCCCCGACCCGGGGCAATGAGCAGTTCTTC. Translation gives CAISDPYPPTRGNEQFF.

The V and J genes are TRBV7-3 and TRBJ2-7, with a tentative D call TRBD1 (6 bases). Trimming removed 5 bases at V and 3 bases at J, with 11 bases between. Germline V gives CDR1 SGHTA, CDR2 FQGTGA. There are 13 residues in the CDR3. CDR3 amino acids: CASSVRQDYEQYF. The CDR3 region has the DNA TGTGCCAGCAGCGTAAGACAGGACTACGAGCAGTACTTC.